This T cell receptor beta chain came from a study of Tregs in tolerant kidney transplant recipients. About this clone itself: Antigen specificity is unknown.

Repertoires were generated with immunoSEQ multiplex PCR, while TCRdb's copy carries only in-frame clones and drops some. The sample yields nearly 95,000 clones, over 85% seen once. Points from the study as a whole: Antigen-driven expansion was suggested because donor-specific Tregs expanded more than all Tregs in tolerant patients. Biological reproducibility was not directly addressed, but technical replication error appeared minimal. The small number of patients limits these findings pending further validation.

V lost 5 bases and J lost 6, with 17 bases in between. CDR3 length: 14 amino acids. CDR1 SGHTA and CDR2 FQGNSA come from the germline V gene. This TCR was recovered from a human donor who received a combined kidney and bone marrow transplant. This rearrangement joins TRBV7-2 to TRBJ2-7; D may be TRBD1 (5 bases). This sample comprised CD4+ T cells from blood, obtained before the transplant. CDR3 DNA: TGTGCCAGCAGCCCTGGTAGGATGGGGCTCGAGCAGTACTTC. Its translation is CASSPGRMGLEQYF.